This is a list of T cell receptor beta chains from one sample in a study of HIV-infected patients and healthy controls. TCRdb re-derived calls from the 5' RACE reads in MiXCR, one entry per CDR3 protein. In the table there are around 21,000 distinct CDR3 sequences, almost 9% of which are singletons. Sequencing was performed on blood. These receptors were obtained from an adult in good health. The CDR3 runs from the conserved cysteine through the conserved F or W. D genes are given only for firm matches. The listing skips clone size in some rows; elsewhere it reads once, few, many or a size class.

d_gene: TRBD1
j_gene: TRBJ2-2
abundance: .
v_gene: TRBV12-3/TRBV12-4
CDR3aa: CASRRQGSFGTGELFF
CDR3nt: TGTGCCAGCAGGCGACAGGGGTCGTTCGGCACCGGGGAGCTGTTTTTT

d_gene: .
j_gene: TRBJ2-3
abundance: .
v_gene: TRBV18
CDR3aa: CASSPRTAQTSTDTQYF
CDR3nt: TGTGCCAGCTCACCACGGACAGCTCAAACTAGCACAGATACGCAGTATTTT

d_gene: .
j_gene: TRBJ2-1
abundance: many
v_gene: TRBV12-3/TRBV12-4
CDR3aa: CASSPQRLEVYNEQFF
CDR3nt: TGTGCCAGCAGTCCTCAACGACTAGAAGTCTACAATGAGCAGTTCTTC

d_gene: TRBD1
j_gene: TRBJ1-2
abundance: many
v_gene: TRBV29-1
CDR3aa: CSVGGQGYVYTF
CDR3nt: TGCAGCGTTGGTGGACAGGGTTATGTCTACACCTTC

d_gene: TRBD1
j_gene: TRBJ2-1
abundance: many
v_gene: TRBV7-9
CDR3aa: CASSKGQTRNNEQFF
CDR3nt: TGTGCCAGCAGCAAGGGACAGACTCGAAACAATGAGCAGTTCTTC

d_gene: .
j_gene: TRBJ2-1
abundance: .
v_gene: TRBV24-1
CDR3aa: CATSGTRNEQFF
CDR3nt: TGTGCCACCAGTGGTACAAGAAATGAGCAGTTCTTC

d_gene: TRBD1
j_gene: TRBJ2-1
abundance: many
v_gene: TRBV19
CDR3aa: CASSPDRSSYNEQFF
CDR3nt: TGTGCCAGTAGTCCGGACAGGAGCTCCTACAATGAGCAGTTCTTC

d_gene: .
j_gene: TRBJ1-5
abundance: many
v_gene: TRBV12-3/TRBV12-4
CDR3aa: CASSTAWGRGQPQHF
CDR3nt: TGTGCCAGCAGTACCGCCTGGGGCAGGGGACAGCCCCAGCATTTT

d_gene: .
j_gene: TRBJ2-5
abundance: .
v_gene: TRBV11-2
CDR3aa: CASSFGQSGQETQYF
CDR3nt: TGTGCCAGCAGCTTTGGGCAGTCGGGCCAAGAGACCCAGTACTTC

d_gene: TRBD2
j_gene: TRBJ2-3
abundance: .
v_gene: TRBV6-4
CDR3aa: CASSEDSGGADTQYF
CDR3nt: TGTGCCAGCAGTGAGGACAGCGGGGGGGCAGATACGCAGTATTTT

d_gene: TRBD1
j_gene: TRBJ1-5
abundance: few
v_gene: TRBV28
CDR3aa: CAINNRGLYSNQPQHF
CDR3nt: TGTGCCATCAATAACAGGGGACTATATAGCAATCAGCCCCAGCATTTT

d_gene: .
j_gene: TRBJ2-3
abundance: medium-sized
v_gene: TRBV11-2
CDR3aa: CASSSFRGGTDTQYF
CDR3nt: TGTGCCAGCAGCTCCTTCAGGGGGGGCACAGATACGCAGTATTTT